What follows are 27 T cell receptor beta chains derived from one specimen sequenced in a study of Graves' ophthalmopathy and Graves' hyperthyroidism. Beta-chain TCR CDR3 regions were amplified from RNA transcripts. HTBI primers primed a first-round RT-PCR, and a second-round multiplex PCR followed. TCRdb ran MiXCR on the multiplex PCR reads and lists one entry per CDR3 protein. The sample has about 210,000 distinct CDR3 sequences; around 30% are singletons. Sequenced sample: peripheral blood. The receptors here all came from a man between 45 and 60 years old with Graves' ophthalmopathy.

This clonotype was recorded at least ten times. The rearrangement joins TRBV5-4 to TRBJ2-7; 8 positions match TRBD1. V was clipped by 0 bases and J by 3 bases; unmatched bases: 5. Looked up from germline, CDR1 is SGHNT and CDR2 is YYREEE (reference sequence). The CDR3 runs to 15 residues. This CDR3 is CASSLANRGSYEQYF. The CDR3 DNA reads TGTGCCAGCAGCTTGGCCAACAGGGGGAGCTACGAGCAGTACTTC.

The rearrangement uses TRBV20-1 and TRBJ2-7; D is ambiguous. CDR3 length: 12 amino acids. The germline V gene has CDR1 DFQATT and CDR2 SNEGSKA (reference sequence). Trimming took off 4 bases at V and 1 base at J, with 8 bases between the two ends. CDR3 in amino acids: CSANGRSYEQYF. CDR3 sequence (DNA): TGCAGTGCTAATGGGCGTTCCTACGAGCAGTACTTC.

This clonotype came up many times. The V gene is TRBV7-9, the J gene TRBJ2-7; D remains ambiguous. Germline V gene lookup returns CDR1 SEHNR and CDR2 FQNEAQ (reference sequence). The CDR3 spans 14 residues. V was clipped by 3 bases and J by 0 bases, with 9 bases between them. In nucleotides, the CDR3 is TGTGCCAGCAGCTTCCGAGGTCTCTCCTACGAGCAGTACTTC. Encoded protein: CASSFRGLSYEQYF. Variable domain in full (rest from reference TRBV7-9 and TRBJ2-7): DTGVSQNPRHKITKRGQNVTFRCDPISEHNRLYWYRQTLGQGPEFLTYFQNEAQLEKSRLLSDRFSAERPKGSFSTLEIQRTEQGDSAMYLCASSFRGLSYEQYFGPGTRLTVT.

This rearrangement joins TRBV12-3 or TRBV12-4 to TRBJ1-5; D unresolved. CDR3 length equals 15 residues. The germline V and J ends were trimmed by 3 bases and 4 bases, with 13 bases remaining between them. The CDR3 nucleotides read TGTGCCAGCAGTTTTGGACTGGAAGGGAATCAGCCCCAGCATTTT. Translation: CASSFGLEGNQPQHF.

This clonotype was seen ten or more times. This chain links TRBV5-1 with TRBJ1-1; D ambiguous. The V end lost 0 bases, the J end lost 1 base, and 13 bases lay between the germline ends. The germline CDR1 and CDR2 sequences are SGHRS and YFSETQ. This CDR3 contains 16 residues. DNA of the CDR3: TGCGCCAGCAGCTTGGAGCCCAAGGATGGGAACACTGAAGCTTTCTTT. It specifies CASSLEPKDGNTEAFF. The full variable domain, with the rest looked up from reference TRBV5-1 and TRBJ1-1, is KAGVTQTPRYLIKTRGQQVTLSCSPISGHRSVSWYQQTPGQGLQFLFEYFSETQRNKGNFPGRFSGRQFSNSRSEMNVSTLELGDSALYLCASSLEPKDGNTEAFFGQGTRLTVV.

This chain joins TRBV6-5 and TRBJ2-7, with 8 nucleotides matching TRBD1. This CDR3 has 15 residues. V shed 1 base, J shed 4 bases, and the junction held 6 bases outside the gene matches. The germline gives CDR1 MNHEY, CDR2 SVGAGI. The CDR3, as DNA: TGTGCCAGCAGTTACTACCAGGGGGCAGAGTACGAGCAGTACTTC. Its protein is CASSYYQGAEYEQYF.

The rearrangement joins TRBV20-1 to TRBJ2-4; no clear D gene. V lost 6 bases and J lost 5, with 20 bases in between. There are 15 residues in the CDR3. Looked up from germline, CDR1 is DFQATT and CDR2 is SNEGSKA (reference sequence). The CDR3 DNA sequence: TGCAGTGCCACCATGAGTTGGAACCTAGAAAACATTCAGTACTTC. It is translated as CSATMSWNLENIQYF.

V is TRBV6-2 or TRBV6-3 and J is TRBJ1-1; perhaps TRBD1 as D (6 bases). V lost 5 bases and J lost 0, with 13 bases in between. The CDR3 loop spans 15 amino acids. CDR1 and CDR2 from the germline V gene are MNHEY and SVGEGT. CDR3 in amino acids: CASSHGGTLNTEAFF. CDR3 DNA sequence: TGTGCCAGCAGTCACGGGGGCACACTGAACACTGAAGCTTTCTTT.

There are many counts of this clonotype. This chain links TRBV25-1 with TRBJ2-5; no clear D gene. From germline, CDR1 is MGHDK and CDR2 SYGVNS. Trimming took 1 base from V and 5 from J, leaving 14 bases between them. The CDR3 sequence is 15 residues long. Written as DNA, the CDR3 is TGTGCCAGCAGTGAATCGTTTGTAGGGTCGGAGACCCAGTACTTC. Protein product: CASSESFVGSETQYF.

V and J are TRBV12-3 or TRBV12-4 and TRBJ1-1; D not certain. Between the trimmed V and J ends, which lost 2 bases and 0 bases, there was a span of 10 bases. The CDR3 runs to 15 residues. CDR3 DNA: TGTGCCAGCAGTTTAATGGCGGGGATGAACACTGAAGCTTTCTTT. This codes for CASSLMAGMNTEAFF.

The rearrangement links TRBV11-1 to TRBJ1-5; D remains ambiguous. The CDR3 length is 17 residues. Trimming took off 1 base at V and 1 base at J, with 14 bases between the two ends. Germline CDR1 reads SGHAT; CDR2 reads FQDESV (reference sequence). The CDR3 sequence: CASSLVIAGLSNQPQHF. DNA of the CDR3: TGTGCCAGCAGCTTAGTAATAGCCGGGCTCAGCAATCAGCCCCAGCATTTT. Using reference TRBV11-1 and TRBJ1-5 for the parts outside the CDR3, the full variable domain is EAEVAQSPRYKITEKSQAVAFWCDPISGHATLYWYRQILGQGPELLVQFQDESVVDDSQLPKDRFSAERLKGVDSTLKIQPAELGDSAMYLCASSLVIAGLSNQPQHFGDGTRLSIL.

The rearrangement uses TRBV7-2 and TRBJ2-7, with TRBD1 matching over 7 bases. V dropped 0 bases and J dropped 6; count of bases not matched to a gene: 8. The CDR3 is 15 amino acids. Germline loops: CDR1 SGHTA, CDR2 FQGNSA. The CDR3: CASSLAGGPMAEQYF. CDR3 DNA: TGTGCCAGCAGCTTAGCAGGGGGCCCCATGGCCGAGCAGTACTTC.

This clonotype was picked up many times. The CDR3, as DNA: TGTGCCAGCAGCTTGGGTCAGGGTGGGGAGGGCTACGAGCAGTACTTC. Protein sequence: CASSLGQGGEGYEQYF. The V gene is TRBV13, the J gene TRBJ2-7; 7 bases align to TRBD2. This CDR3 region has 16 residues. Germline-derived CDR1 and CDR2 are PRHDT and FYEKMQ (reference sequence). With V trimmed by 3 bases and J by 3 bases, 11 bases remained unmatched.

This clonotype was counted only a few times. The genes are TRBV7-2 and TRBJ1-5; D is uncertain. The CDR3 is made up of 15 amino acids. Trimming stripped 0 bases from V and 1 base from J, with 7 bases between. Germline V gives CDR1 SGHTA, CDR2 FQGNSA. The CDR3 DNA reads as TGTGCCAGCAGCTTAGCGTCAGCCAGCAATCAGCCCCAGCATTTT. This translates into CASSLASASNQPQHF.

The chain couples TRBV6-5 to TRBJ2-7; D unclear. Trimming stripped 4 bases from V and 4 bases from J, with 20 bases between. Germline V gene lookup returns CDR1 MNHEY and CDR2 SVGAGI. There are 16 residues in the CDR3. CDR3 DNA sequence: TGTGCCAGCAGTTTCGGTTCCGCCGGGTCCACTTACGAGCAGTACTTC. It specifies CASSFGSAGSTYEQYF.

This clonotype came up many times. J is TRBJ2-5 and V is TRBV14; no clear D. Trimming pared 3 bases from V and 5 bases from J, leaving 7 bases between. CDR1 and CDR2 (germline): SGHDN, FVKESK. The length of the CDR3 is 12 residues. The CDR3, as DNA: TGTGCCAGCAGCCATCAACCGGAGACCCAGTACTTC. This sequence encodes CASSHQPETQYF.

Only one count was recorded for this clonotype. The gene calls are TRBV12-3 or TRBV12-4 and TRBJ2-5; TRBD1 is a possible D gene (7 bases). V was clipped by 5 bases and J by 3 bases, with 13 bases between them. This CDR3 region has 14 residues. The chain's CDR3 is CASSPSRGEETQYF. The CDR3 nucleotides read TGTGCCAGCAGTCCCAGCAGGGGGGAAGAGACCCAGTACTTC.

This clonotype was detected ten times or more. The rearrangement joins TRBV28 to TRBJ1-1; D is unresolved. Trimming shortened V by 6 bases and J by 8 bases, and 7 bases separated the two germline ends. CDR3 length equals 10 residues. In germline, CDR1 is MDHEN, CDR2 SYDVKM. The CDR3: CASRQTEAFF. CDR3 nucleotide sequence: TGTGCCAGCAGACAGACGGAAGCTTTCTTT.

The chain combines TRBV28 with TRBJ2-7; D unclear. The V gene lost 4 bases and the J gene lost 0 bases, with 13 bases spanning the gap. The length of the CDR3 is 15 residues. Germline CDR1 reads MDHEN; CDR2 reads SYDVKM. The CDR3 loop reads CASSSPLTGSYEQYF. CDR3 DNA: TGTGCCAGCAGTTCCCCCCTTACGGGCTCCTACGAGCAGTACTTC.

This clonotype was detected ten times or more. The V and J genes are TRBV5-1 and TRBJ2-5; 10 bases are a match to TRBD2. The germline V gene has CDR1 SGHRS and CDR2 YFSETQ. This CDR3 region has 16 residues. J lost 3 bases, V lost 4 bases, and 9 bases had no gene match. The CDR3 protein is CASSLGVTSGKETQYF. CDR3 sequence (DNA): TGCGCCAGCAGCCTGGGGGTTACTAGCGGGAAAGAGACCCAGTACTTC.

This clonotype was seen ten or more times. The chain is built from TRBV5-1 and TRBJ2-4, with 7 nucleotides matching TRBD1. The germline V gene encodes CDR1 SGHRS and CDR2 YFSETQ. The junction had 7 bases not matched to a gene; V was cut back by 6 bases and J by 1 base. This CDR3 is built from 15 residues. CDR3 DNA sequence: TGCGCCAGCACCGATTTGACAGGGGCCAAAAACATTCAGTACTTC. This codes for CASTDLTGAKNIQYF.

This clonotype was seen at least ten times. The chain carries TRBV4-1 and TRBJ1-1; D ambiguous. This CDR3 has 12 amino acids. The germline V and J ends were trimmed by 0 bases and 7 bases, with 6 bases remaining between them. Germline V gives CDR1 MGHRA, CDR2 YSYEKL. The DNA for the CDR3 is TGCGCCAGCAGCCAAGATACCCGTGAAGCTTTCTTT. Amino acid sequence: CASSQDTREAFF.

This clonotype was seen many times. This chain uses TRBV29-1 with TRBJ2-7; D may correspond to TRBD1 or TRBD2 (5 bases each). CDR3 size: 14 residues. Germline V gene lookup returns CDR1 SQVTM and CDR2 ANQGSEA. V was shortened by 7 bases and J by 2 bases, with 18 bases between the two germline ends. The CDR3 reads CSARTRGQAYEQYF. For the CDR3, the DNA is TGCAGCGCCAGAACTCGGGGCCAAGCCTACGAGCAGTACTTC.

The table lists this clonotype with many counts. The genes are TRBV2 and TRBJ2-7; 11 bases are a match to TRBD2. V lost 6 bases to trimming and J lost 3 bases; unmatched junction nucleotides: 4. This CDR3 has 14 residues. Germline-derived CDR1 and CDR2 are SNHLY and FYNNEI. The CDR3 here is CASRAGTSGYEQYF. The CDR3 DNA reads TGTGCCAGCAGGGCCGGGACTAGCGGCTACGAGCAGTACTTC.

At least ten counts were recorded for this clonotype. The rearrangement uses TRBV15 and TRBJ1-2; D is unresolved. Germline V gene lookup returns CDR1 LNHNV and CDR2 YYDKDF (reference sequence). The ends were cut back, 0 bases at V and 2 bases at J, with 13 bases in the middle. The CDR3 is made up of 16 amino acids. CDR3 nucleotides: TGTGCCACCAGCAGAGATCTGGCCTCAAGAAACTATGGCTACACCTTC. This encodes CATSRDLASRNYGYTF.

This clonotype was observed at least ten times. V usage is TRBV7-2 and J usage is TRBJ2-7; weak D call: TRBD1 (7 bases). Trimming cost V 5 bases and J 2 bases, with 16 bases left between them. This CDR3 is 15 amino acids long. The V gene's germline CDR1 is SGHTA and CDR2 FQGNSA. As DNA, the CDR3 is TGTGCCAGCAGCCCCGTCCAGGGGGGCGCCTACGAGCAGTACTTC. Translated: CASSPVQGGAYEQYF.

At least ten counts were recorded for this clonotype. J is TRBJ1-3 and V is TRBV7-9; TRBD1 matches at 8 bases. The CDR3 runs 16 residues. After removal of 5 bases from V and 4 bases from J, the junction contained 10 bases not matched to a gene. Germline CDR1 SEHNR, CDR2 FQNEAQ (reference sequence). The CDR3 DNA is TGTGCCAGCAGCCTTCAGGGGGCAAGTACAGGAAACACCATATATTTT. As protein: CASSLQGASTGNTIYF. The whole variable domain, remainder taken from reference TRBV7-9 and TRBJ1-3, is DTGVSQNPRHKITKRGQNVTFRCDPISEHNRLYWYRQTLGQGPEFLTYFQNEAQLEKSRLLSDRFSAERPKGSFSTLEIQRTEQGDSAMYLCASSLQGASTGNTIYFGEGSWLTVV.